This T cell receptor (beta chain) appears in the sequencing data of a study of cytomegalovirus exposure and HLA in healthy donors (dated by TCRdb to about 2017). With respect to the entire study: According to an earlier analysis of around 600 of the donors, about 190 million T cells yielded over 90 million unique TCR beta sequences and about 300 Gb of sequence data. The number of typed donors differed by locus: 629-630 for A, B, C, DRB1 and DQB1; 522 for DQA1; fewer than 610 for DPA1; and 400 to 480 for DPB1. Donor age, sex, ethnicity and CMV serostatus were collected together with the repertoire data. Across some 400 genotyped donors of the cohort, an average of about 240,000 unique TCR beta nucleotide sequences per donor were sequenced, and approximately 17% of those sequences were non-productive. A later genetic analysis used genome-wide SNP genotypes for about three fifths of the 666 donors, treating that subset as a discovery cohort. The genetic ancestry cluster associated with self-reported Caucasian donors included 70% to 85% of the 398 genotyped donors. The study aimed to test whether signatures of past pathogen exposure could be identified by cataloging public T cell receptors. To predict cytomegalovirus infection status, the study brought together high-throughput TCR immunosequencing, statistical association of individual TCRs with disease status, and machine learning. Four or five DR-DQ haplotypes were handled as single units for association and clustering because linkage in the cohort was strong. The study used immunosequencing to profile the T cell repertoires of around 600 subjects and linked those repertoires to cytomegalovirus serostatus. An early release covering more than 500 HLA-typed donors comprised roughly 300 gigabases of sequencing data and 85 million or so unique TCR sequences. In the later analysis, no new phenotypic data were used to find candidate immune exposures; instead, reliance was placed on TCR beta sequences and their occurrence across donors. In an earlier analysis of more than 550 of the donors, high-throughput TCR beta sequencing was used to judge whether each TCR beta V gene segment behaved as functional or pseudogenic. HLA typing included class I and class II loci at four-digit resolution. Every repertoire in the discovery cohort had been generated on one and the same sequencing platform. In a later analysis, previously published TCR beta repertoires from 600 to 850 donors were re-analyzed and high-resolution HLA genotyping was added so that TCR occurrence patterns could be studied. A separate validation cohort of roughly 130 different subjects was used in addition to the roughly 620-subject first cohort. What the work shows at the level of the full study, not this receptor alone: Over 15 rarely observed V segments, including chromosome 9 orphons, were excluded from the earlier analysis of about 500 of the donors because counts were too low. In this cohort, only TCR beta chains were sequenced, and detectable features were limited by the absence of alpha or paired-chain data. In a later genetic analysis, fewer N-insertions in productive TCRs were reported among donors in an Asian-associated ancestry cluster than the roughly 700-donor mean. A total of some 180 TCR beta chains were listed by the study as associated with cytomegalovirus. The classifier was reported to diagnose cytomegalovirus status with high specificity and sensitivity in both the original cohort and the validation cohort. In vitro tests confirmed that a few of the cytomegalovirus-associated TCR beta chains recognize cytomegalovirus antigens. Some IMGT-functional V segments, including TRBV6-2 and TRBV6-3, could not be distinguished by the 87-base-pair reads and were therefore excluded. Strong co-occurrence of HLA alleles, especially DR and DQ, made assigning TCR associations to individual alleles difficult. In a later analysis, TCR association rates were found to vary across HLA loci, with the most associated TCRs seen for DRB1 alleles and the fewest for HLA-C alleles. HLA typing was unavailable for some donors at each locus, so association tests used only the typed subset. In a later genetic analysis, a missense DCLRE1C variant was associated with V-gene and J-gene trimming of TCR beta chains, and the association was replicated in an independent cohort. Presence/absence analyses assumed roughly uniform sequencing depth across donors, an assumption that may not hold. Correlated functional status among segregating V segments might reflect linkage disequilibrium, but an unknown experimental factor could not be ruled out. While some public TCRs were present in many individuals, most TCR sequences turned up only very rarely across donors. A further reported finding was that TCR beta sequences accurately predicted the HLA-A and HLA-B alleles for most subjects in the first cohort. A later analysis associated about 17,000 TCR beta sequences with specific HLA alleles at a false discovery rate of 0.05. In an earlier analysis of some 550 of the donors, most TCR beta V segments were observed in productive rearrangements about 90% or about 30% of the time, broadly matching IMGT annotations. The authors suggested that the approach could potentially be extended to other disease states and immunological phenotypes. In a later analysis, HLA-associated TCR beta chains were found to be more clonally expanded and to have lower generation probabilities than equally common non-associated chains. Most CMV-associated TCR beta chains appeared to be HLA-restricted in a later analysis, and the HLA associations seemed to be driven largely by CMV exposure. Immune exposure information for the cohort was limited to CMV serostatus. A cluster of highly shared sequence variants was judged likely to represent a technical artifact of the sequencing pipeline. According to a later analysis, parvovirus B19, influenza, CMV and Epstein-Barr virus appeared linked to several top co-occurrence clusters.

V loses 1 base at its end and J loses 10 bases; junction bases beyond the gene matches: 6. The CDR3 numbers 15 residues from cysteine through phenylalanine. Only the CDR3 part of the read is kept: 45 bases, read in frame from the first base. The CDR1 and CDR2 encoded by the germline V gene (reference sequence) are MNHNY and SVGAGI. The cohort was made up of several hundred healthy bone marrow donors. All cohort members were sampled while nominally healthy, although unrecorded immune exposures were likely present. The donor was CMV seronegative and was included in the group of 352 seronegative cohort members. A peripheral blood sample was provided by each donor, and peripheral blood mononuclear cells were used for TCR beta sequencing. Genomic DNA was extracted from the blood cell samples with the Qiagen DNeasy Blood Extraction Kit. To note about this clone: Its cognate antigen has yet to be identified. Base qualities were left out, and no much larger clone turns up one base away.

Library construction relied on the immunoSEQ multiplex PCR assay. A mixture of 60 forward primers for TCR Vbeta segments and 13 reverse primers for TCR Jbeta segments was used in the multiplex PCR. The CDR3 region of rearranged TCR beta genes was amplified from genomic DNA with a multiplex PCR assay. The amplified TCR beta libraries were sequenced on the Illumina HiSeq System as 87-base-pair reads. The published analysis was carried out like this. In a later analysis, tens of millions of unique TCR beta chains were counted across the approximately 640 repertoires, and around 10 million of these chains were shared by at least two donors. Raw reads were error-corrected and collapsed into unique sequences with a nearest-neighbor algorithm that merged closely related sequences to remove PCR and sequencing errors. To assign V, D and J gene segments, CDR3 sequences were aligned to IMGT reference sequences. Each retained sequence needed at least a six-nucleotide match to both a V gene segment and a J gene segment. Rearrangements were classified as productive when the CDR3 lacked stop codons and remained in frame with V and J, and all other rearrangements were classified as non-productive. Following IMGT convention, CDR3 was defined as the stretch from the second conserved V-encoded cysteine up to the conserved J-encoded phenylalanine. In an earlier analysis of more than 550 of the donors, sequences lacking an unambiguous match to a single V gene segment were excluded. In an earlier analysis of some 590 of the donors, a V segment was called functional when productive rearrangements were above 56.7%, and segregating when the standard deviation between donors exceeded 5%. A statistical classification framework was built to diagnose cytomegalovirus status from the catalog of TCR beta chain sequences. A later analysis assigned V and J genes by comparing TCR nucleotide sequences with IMGT/GENE-DB human TR gene sequences. In a later analysis, CDR3 sequences and most-parsimonious VDJ recombination scenarios were assigned using the TCRdist pipeline. A later analysis defined each TCR beta chain by its CDR3 amino acid sequence plus V-gene family, and excluded reads lacking a unique V-gene family. To address suspected cross-contamination and a sequencing artifact, a later analysis removed a few hundred highly shared, low-generation-probability nucleotide sequences. For each public chain, a later analysis derived a clonal expansion index from normalized ranks of inferred template counts within each repertoire. A later analysis computed generation probabilities with a VDJ recombination model fitted to out-of-frame rearrangements, and checked the results against IGoR. Hypergeometric tests were used in a later analysis to score TCR-TCR, TCR-HLA and TCR-CMV co-occurrence, with a repertoire-size bias correction applied to the TCR pairs. To estimate false discovery rates, a later analysis permuted the HLA or CMV assignments 20 times. A later analysis grouped co-occurring TCRs with DBSCAN, adding TCRdist sequence similarity when clustering within HLA-allele-positive subsets. Co-occurrence clustering excluded repertoires with fewer than 30,000 or more than 120,000 public chains, plus five with anomalous nucleotide sharing. The source is immuneACCESS, and TCRdb retained only in-frame sequences with V and J called. Part of the clones is not carried over; for the studies checked, unresolved V genes explain less than half of this, and the remainder is unexplained. V, J and clone size derive from that table, while D and trimming were established from the DNA sequence. This sample holds under 200,000 clones; around 73% were observed only once. The top ten hold around 2.4% of the sample.

This clonotype was sampled from a man in his 60s in good health and CMV-seronegative. The sample was PBMCs. The chain is made from TRBV6-6 and TRBJ1-6; 8 junctional bases match TRBD1. CDR3 sequence: CASSYWTGLGSPLHF. The nucleotide sequence is TGTGCCAGCAGTTACTGGACAGGGTTAGGGTCACCCCTCCACTTT.